This entry is about one T cell receptor (beta chain). The antigen is undetermined. Data came from immunoSEQ multiplex PCR; TCRdb stores just in-frame clones and leaves some out. The repertoire holds approximately 21,000 clones, approximately 84% seen once, with more than 25% in the top ten. Treatment given: AdE1-LMPpoly-expanded autologous EBV-specific T-cell therapy followed by anti-PD-1 nivolumab. The CDR3 is 15 amino acids. Germline lookup yields CDR1 SQVTM and CDR2 ANQGSEA. V trimming: 6 bases; J trimming: 6 bases; junction bases outside the gene matches: 11. This sample is part of a study of EBV T-cell therapy then PD-1 blockade in nasopharyngeal carcinoma.

Sequenced material: CD8+ T cells from blood, taken at roughly day 65 from a patient whose treatment included autologous EBV-specific T cells and nivolumab. The receptor comes from a man aged 40-49 years with nasopharyngeal carcinoma. This chain uses TRBV29-1 with TRBJ2-2, with 9 positions matching TRBD1. The CDR3: CSVASGTGKPGELFF. The CDR3 nucleotides read TGCAGCGTGGCGTCCGGGACAGGGAAACCCGGGGAGCTGTTTTTT.